The 8 T cell receptor beta chains listed next were all sequenced from one sample in a study of response to subunit inactivated influenza vaccine. TCRdb re-called the RT-PCR reads with MiXCR, one entry per CDR3 protein. The table has 590,000 or so distinct CDR3 sequences, 12% to 15% seen once. Sequencing was performed on PBMCs from blood, taken about 14 days before vaccination. These receptors were taken from a man aged 45 to 65 who received an inactivated influenza vaccine.

The CDR3 protein is CASSPGTGINFRNEQFF. The CDR3 DNA reads as TGCGCCAGCAGCCCCGGGACAGGGATCAATTTCCGCAATGAGCAGTTCTTC. The genes are TRBV5-1 and TRBJ2-1; 9 bases map to TRBD1. Germline values: CDR1 SGHRS, CDR2 YFSETQ. J was trimmed by 6 bases and V by 4 bases; bases with no gene match: 14. This CDR3 spans 17 amino acids.

This chain links TRBV10-2 with TRBJ2-1; D call uncertain. The ends were cut back, 2 bases at V and 7 bases at J, with 9 bases in the middle. CDR3 size: 13 residues. Germline lookup yields CDR1 WSHSY and CDR2 SAAADI. Written as DNA, the CDR3 is TGCGCCAGCAGTGAGGGGGTATGGAATGAGCAGTTCTTC. This codes for CASSEGVWNEQFF.

The table lists this clonotype with a few counts. The chain recombines TRBV12-3 or TRBV12-4 with TRBJ2-5; TRBD2 is a possible D gene (6 bases). The CDR3 totals 15 residues. V lost 3 bases to trimming and J lost 2 bases, with 13 bases between them. CDR3: CASSLNRGIQETQYF. As DNA, the CDR3 is TGTGCCAGCAGTTTGAACCGGGGGATTCAAGAGACCCAGTACTTC.

This clonotype was recorded at least ten times. The genes are TRBV3-1 and TRBJ2-1, with 8 bases fitting TRBD1. Germline CDR1 is LGHDT and CDR2 is YNNKEL (reference sequence). The CDR3 covers 16 residues. Trimming took 4 bases from V and 4 from J; bases not matched to a gene: 9. CDR3 loop: CASSPPDGTGYNEQFF. In DNA form, the CDR3 reads TGTGCCAGCAGCCCCCCGGACGGGACAGGATACAATGAGCAGTTCTTC.

In its sample, this clonotype was seen many times. V usage is TRBV10-3 and J usage is TRBJ2-7; 7 positions agree with TRBD1. This CDR3 spans 12 amino acids. Germline trimming cut 10 bases from V and 5 bases from J; bases unmatched to any gene: 8. In germline, CDR1 is ENHRY, CDR2 SYGVKD. The CDR3 bases are TGTGCCACCCGACAGGGTTCGGACGAGCAGTACTTC. Protein sequence: CATRQGSDEQYF.

This clonotype was recorded a few times. This chain connects TRBV29-1 to TRBJ2-1, with D unresolved. This CDR3 spans 12 amino acids. Germline loops: CDR1 SQVTM, CDR2 ANQGSEA. Trimming cost V 5 bases and J 3 bases, with 8 bases left between them. DNA of the CDR3: TGCAGCGTTCTCCCGGTCTACAATGAGCAGTTCTTC. This encodes CSVLPVYNEQFF.

This clonotype has a handful of counts. The CDR3 bases are TGTGCCAGCAGCCACGGTAGTGGTCTGGGGGCCAACGTCCTGACTTTC. Encoded protein: CASSHGSGLGANVLTF. The chain carries TRBV3-1 and TRBJ2-6; no clear D gene. Looked up from germline, CDR1 is LGHDT and CDR2 is YNNKEL (reference sequence). V lost 3 bases and J 4 bases, leaving 13 bases between the germline ends. The CDR3 has 16 amino acids.

V usage is TRBV15 and J usage is TRBJ2-5, with D tentatively TRBD2 (7 bases). Trimming removed 8 bases from V and 4 bases from J, with 14 bases in between. Germline V lookup: CDR1 LNHNV, CDR2 YYDKDF (reference sequence). The length of the CDR3 is 13 residues. The CDR3 nucleotides are TGTGCCACCGCGAGGGGGGGCGCAGAGACCCAGTACTTC. As protein: CATARGGAETQYF.